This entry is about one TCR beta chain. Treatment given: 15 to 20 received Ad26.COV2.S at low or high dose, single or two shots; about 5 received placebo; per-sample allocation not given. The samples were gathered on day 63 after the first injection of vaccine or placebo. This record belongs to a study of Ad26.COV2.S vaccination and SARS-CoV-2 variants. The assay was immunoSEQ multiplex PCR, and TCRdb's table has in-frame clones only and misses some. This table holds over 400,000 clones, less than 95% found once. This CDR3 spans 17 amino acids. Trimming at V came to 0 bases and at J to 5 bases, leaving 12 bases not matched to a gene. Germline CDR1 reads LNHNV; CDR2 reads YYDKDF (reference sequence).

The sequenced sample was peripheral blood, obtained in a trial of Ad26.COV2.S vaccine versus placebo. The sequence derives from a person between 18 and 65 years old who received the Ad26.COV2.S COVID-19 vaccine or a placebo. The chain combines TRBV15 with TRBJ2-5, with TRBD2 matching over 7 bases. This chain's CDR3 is CATSRDYRTSGRETQYF. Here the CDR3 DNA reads TGTGCCACCAGCAGAGATTATCGGACTAGTGGGAGGGAGACCCAGTACTTC.